This T cell receptor (beta chain) was sequenced during a study of T cell clones after liver transplantation. Study-wide context: A pre-transplant mixed lymphocyte reaction with TCRbeta sequencing defined graft-donor-reactive clones followed in post-transplant blood. Subjects received no induction therapy and standard immunosuppression until randomization at 12-24 months post-transplant. Blood was drawn pre-transplant, before withdrawal, and after full or failed withdrawal.

Here immunoSEQ multiplex PCR was the method, and the copy in TCRdb shows in-frame clones only, minus some. The sample records under 90,000 clones, over 70% being singletons. This CDR3 region has 11 residues. Trimming cost V 5 bases and J 2 bases, with 3 bases left between them. Germline V lookup: CDR1 PRHDT, CDR2 FYEKMQ (reference sequence). The chain carries TRBV13 and TRBJ1-1; D not resolved. This specimen consisted of CD4+ T cells from blood, obtained before liver transplant. The clonotype was recovered from a human donor who received a liver transplant. CDR3 DNA sequence: TGTGCCAGCAGCCGTAACACTGAAGCTTTCTTT. Translation: CASSRNTEAFF.